This TCR beta chain was documented in a study of shared clonotypes between healthy human individuals. Study-level information: Researchers drew samples from a couple of women and a few men aged 18 to 49. Study observations and caveats: The low donor count limited represented genetic and exposure-history diversity.

Of note for this clone: The antigen is unknown.

Researchers ran the assay at a deep level. The repertoire was sequenced with immunoSEQ multiplex PCR; TCRdb's copy has only in-frame clones and lacks some. This table holds 450,000 to 550,000 clones, 79% found once. V shed 0 bases and J 4 bases; nucleotides not matched to a gene: 3. CDR3 length: 16 residues. Germline assignment: CDR1 SGDLS and CDR2 YYNGEE. The gene calls are TRBV9 and TRBJ2-5, with 13 bases lining up with TRBD2. The sequencing sample was made of PBMCs. The sequence was obtained from a woman in her thirties or forties in good health. Some clones in this sample may be carry-over from other donors' samples. The CDR3 here is CASSVALAGGVETQYF. DNA for the CDR3: TGTGCCAGCAGCGTAGCACTAGCGGGAGGGGTAGAGACCCAGTACTTC.